What follows are 2 T cell receptor beta chains derived from one specimen sequenced in a study of T cells in pancreatic ductal adenocarcinoma. Sequencing was performed with immunoSEQ multiplex PCR; in TCRdb, only in-frame clones are kept and a portion is missing. The sample yields 100,000 or so clones, roughly 96% seen once. The selected patients with pancreatic ductal adenocarcinoma had surgery but no neoadjuvant therapy. Input material: PBMCs. Receptors were obtained from a human donor with pancreatic ductal adenocarcinoma.

The chain employs TRBV18 and TRBJ2-3; D may be TRBD1 (6 bases). The CDR3 extends over 15 amino acids. With 1 base removed from V and 0 bases from J, the gap between germline ends came to 8 bases. From germline, CDR1 is KGHSH and CDR2 LQKENI. The CDR3 region is CASSPRGLSTDTQYF. In DNA, the CDR3 is TGTGCCAGCTCACCACGGGGGCTAAGCACAGATACGCAGTATTTT.

This chain connects TRBV4-1 to TRBJ2-7; no definite D call. Germline CDR1 MGHRA, CDR2 YSYEKL. The CDR3 is made up of 16 amino acids. V lost 0 bases and J lost 3, with 15 bases in between. The CDR3 DNA sequence: TGCGCCAGCAGCCAAGATTTTTACGAGCCTTTCTACGAGCAGTACTTC. Its translation: CASSQDFYEPFYEQYF.